These 23 T cell receptor beta chains were all obtained from the same sample, sequenced in a study of a mutant IDH1 vaccine in newly diagnosed glioma. The assay was immunoSEQ multiplex PCR, and TCRdb's table has in-frame clones only and misses some. Of about 58,000 clones in the sample, about 86% were seen once. These receptors are not linked to any known antigen. The time point: week 5, during vaccination. Vaccination used 300 ug of mutant IDH1 20-mer peptide per dose, with topical imiquimod. This specimen consisted of PBMCs, obtained from a glioma patient whose treatment included an IDH1 peptide vaccine. These TCRs come from a woman in her fifties or sixties with glioma.

J is TRBJ2-7 and V is TRBV5-1; possible D gene TRBD1, 6 bases. The CDR3 extends over 14 amino acids. Trimming left V 4 bases short and J 0 bases short, with 11 bases between. Germline lookup yields CDR1 SGHRS and CDR2 YFSETQ. CDR3 protein: CASSEDSSSYEQYF. CDR3 in DNA: TGCGCCAGCAGCGAGGACAGTAGCTCCTACGAGCAGTACTTC.

This clone appeared once. The V call is TRBV2, the J call TRBJ1-2; no clear D. This CDR3 spans 14 amino acids. V was pared by 7 bases and J by 2 bases, with 14 bases between. The germline CDR1 and CDR2 sequences are SNHLY and FYNNEI. CDR3 sequence (DNA): TGTGCCAGCAAGTCCCAGTACTCAAACTATGGCTACACCTTC. Its protein product is CASKSQYSNYGYTF. Based on the CDR3 plus reference TRBV2 and TRBJ1-2, the full variable domain is EPEVTQTPSHQVTQMGQEVILRCVPISNHLYFYWYRQILGQKVEFLVSFYNNEISEKSEIFDDQFSVERPDGSNFTLKIRSTKLEDSAMYFCASKSQYSNYGYTFGSGTRLTVV.

The chain has TRBV7-3 and TRBJ1-6, with D possibly being TRBD1 (6 bases). Trimming took off 5 bases at V and 7 bases at J, with 15 bases between the two ends. The CDR3 runs to 15 residues. Germline CDR1 reads SGHTA; CDR2 reads FQGTGA. This CDR3 reads CASSTSGRGNSPLHF. As DNA, the CDR3 is TGTGCCAGCAGCACCTCCGGGAGGGGGAATTCACCCCTCCACTTT.

V and J are TRBV11-3 and TRBJ2-7; D is ambiguous. Germline CDR1 reads SGHNT; CDR2 reads YENEEA. V gave up 5 bases and J gave up 3 bases, with 11 bases separating them. This CDR3 has 13 amino acids. The CDR3 reads CASSPIPYYEQYF. CDR3 nucleotide sequence: TGTGCCAGCAGCCCAATTCCTTACTACGAGCAGTACTTC.

This clone has a handful of counts. This chain links TRBV4-1 with TRBJ2-7; TRBD1 agrees at 7 bases. Germline lookup yields CDR1 MGHRA and CDR2 YSYEKL. With V trimmed by 1 base and J by 2 bases, 11 bases remained unmatched. The CDR3 totals 17 residues. CDR3 coding DNA: TGCGCCAGCAGCCAAGGCCATAGCCCGGGACAGCCCTACGAGCAGTACTTC. Translating gives CASSQGHSPGQPYEQYF.

The V gene is TRBV18, the J gene TRBJ1-1; D perhaps matches TRBD1 (5 bases). The V gene lost 3 bases and the J gene lost 2 bases, with 10 bases spanning the gap. This CDR3 spans 14 amino acids. Germline V gene data show CDR1 as KGHSH and CDR2 as LQKENI. As DNA, the CDR3 is TGTGCCAGCTCACCGGGGACGGTAAACACTGAAGCTTTCTTT. This encodes CASSPGTVNTEAFF.

The chain combines TRBV1 with TRBJ1-1; TRBD1, as called in the table, went unchecked against the DNA. TRBV1 is a pseudogene locus. This CDR3 has 16 residues. DNA for the CDR3: TGCACCAGCAGCCCGAGGACAGGAGATGGGAACACTGAAGCTTTCTTT. Amino acids: CTSSPRTGDGNTEAFF.

V usage is TRBV5-5 and J usage is TRBJ2-3; 7 bases line up with TRBD1. The CDR3 loop spans 17 amino acids. CDR1 and CDR2 from the germline V gene are SGHKS and YYEKEE (reference sequence). The junction had 14 bases not matched to a gene; V was cut back by 1 base and J by 6 bases. The CDR3 region has the DNA TGTGCCAGCAGCTTGAGGCCGGGATCCCAGGGGGTGGATACGCAGTATTTT. It translates to CASSLRPGSQGVDTQYF. Using reference TRBV5-5 and TRBJ2-3 for the parts outside the CDR3, the full variable domain is DAGVTQSPTHLIKTRGQQVTLRCSPISGHKSVSWYQQVLGQGPQFIFQYYEKEERGRGNFPDRFSARQFPNYSSELNVNALLLGDSALYLCASSLRPGSQGVDTQYFGPGTRLTVL.

The chain joins TRBV2 to TRBJ1-2; 7 positions agree with TRBD1. V was pared by 5 bases and J by 0 bases, with 6 bases of the junction left unmatched. This CDR3 is built from 15 residues. Germline loops: CDR1 SNHLY, CDR2 FYNNEI. The CDR3 is CASSSTGVANYGYTF. CDR3 nucleotide sequence: TGTGCCAGCAGTTCAACAGGGGTAGCTAACTATGGCTACACCTTC.

The J gene is TRBJ2-7, the V gene TRBV6-1, with no clear D. The germline V gene encodes CDR1 MNHNS and CDR2 SASEGT. CDR3 length equals 11 residues. V gave up 7 bases and J gave up 5 bases, with 9 bases separating them. The DNA of the CDR3 is TGTGCCAGCACCTCCTTCGACGAGCAGTACTTC. Protein: CASTSFDEQYF.

The chain uses TRBV4-2 and TRBJ1-2; 8 bases agree with TRBD1. This CDR3 has 14 amino acids. CDR1 is LGHNA and CDR2 is YNFKEQ in the germline V gene. The junction had 7 bases not matched to a gene; V was cut back by 4 bases and J by 6 bases. CDR3 coding DNA: TGTGCCAGCAGCCGAGGCCAGGGGGCCCATGGCTACACCTTC. It is translated as CASSRGQGAHGYTF.

The chain combines TRBV4-1 with TRBJ2-7; TRBD1 matches at 8 bases. The CDR3 is made up of 15 amino acids. Germline trimming cut 4 bases from V and 0 bases from J; bases unmatched to any gene: 5. The V gene's germline CDR1 is MGHRA and CDR2 YSYEKL. CDR3 in amino acids: CASSLRTGSSYEQYF. CDR3 DNA: TGCGCCAGCAGCCTGCGGACAGGGAGCTCCTACGAGCAGTACTTC.

J is TRBJ1-2 and V is TRBV5-6; 11 bases align to TRBD1. Trimming removed 4 bases from V and 7 bases from J; junction bases left unmatched: 9. This CDR3 is built from 15 residues. CDR1 and CDR2 from the germline V gene are SGHDT and YYEEEE. In DNA form, the CDR3 reads TGTGCCAGCAGCCCCTTGGGACAGGGGGACCGTGGCTACACCTTC. Residues: CASSPLGQGDRGYTF. Together with reference TRBV5-6 and TRBJ1-2, the CDR3 gives the full variable domain: DAGVTQSPTHLIKTRGQQVTLRCSPKSGHDTVSWYQQALGQGPQFIFQYYEEEERQRGNFPDRFSGHQFPNYSSELNVNALLLGDSALYLCASSPLGQGDRGYTFGSGTRLTVV.

The chain carries TRBV29-1 and TRBJ2-7; D unresolved. Germline V gene data show CDR1 as SQVTM and CDR2 as ANQGSEA. The CDR3 covers 12 residues. V was cut by 7 bases and J by 5 bases, with 15 bases left in between. The CDR3 DNA sequence: TGCAGCGCCAGAGACATAAGCAACGAGCAGTACTTC. Protein: CSARDISNEQYF.

The gene calls are TRBV6-5 and TRBJ1-2; the D gene is possibly TRBD1 (6 bases). The V end was cut by 1 base, the J end by 8 bases, with 20 bases between. This CDR3 region has 16 residues. In germline, CDR1 is MNHEY, CDR2 SVGAGI. CDR3 in amino acids: CASSYYAGGLAGGYTF. The DNA for the CDR3 is TGTGCCAGCAGTTACTATGCCGGGGGGCTGGCGGGGGGCTACACCTTC.

This clone was seen more than once but under ten times. V usage is TRBV28 and J usage is TRBJ1-2; 7 nucleotides match TRBD1. This CDR3 has 16 residues. Trimming removed 4 bases from V and 7 bases from J; junction bases left unmatched: 15. The germline gives CDR1 MDHEN, CDR2 SYDVKM. In DNA, the CDR3 is TGTGCCAGCAGTTCCACATCAGCGGGACAGCGGATTGGCTACACCTTC. It yields the protein CASSSTSAGQRIGYTF.

The chain employs TRBV19 and TRBJ2-7; D may correspond to TRBD1 or TRBD2 (7 bases each). The CDR3 totals 14 residues. With 7 bases removed from V and 6 bases from J, the gap between germline ends came to 19 bases. CDR1 is LNHDA and CDR2 is SQIVND in the germline V gene (reference sequence). The CDR3 coding sequence is TGTGCCAGTAACCCCGGTGGCAGGGGGGGCGAGCAGTACTTC. Protein product: CASNPGGRGGEQYF.

The gene calls are TRBV28 and TRBJ2-5, with D perhaps TRBD2 (5 bases). V shed 2 bases and J shed 7 bases, with 8 bases lying between them. Germline CDR1 and CDR2: MDHEN and SYDVKM. The CDR3 covers 12 residues. The CDR3 region has the DNA TGTGCCAGCAGTTTAAGGCGGGTGACCCAGTACTTC. Amino acid sequence: CASSLRRVTQYF.

J is TRBJ1-1 and V is TRBV19, with D possibly TRBD1 on 5 matching bases. V shed 9 bases and J shed 3 bases, with 14 bases lying between them. CDR3 length equals 13 residues. Germline V gene lookup returns CDR1 LNHDA and CDR2 SQIVND (reference sequence). The DNA for the CDR3 is TGTGCCAGCAAGAGCGGGGGGTACACTGAAGCTTTCTTT. This sequence encodes CASKSGGYTEAFF. Looking up the rest from reference TRBV19 and TRBJ1-1 gives the full variable domain: DGGITQSPKYLFRKEGQNVTLSCEQNLNHDAMYWYRQDPGQGLRLIYYSQIVNDFQKGDIAEGYSVSREKKESFPLTVTSAQKNPTAFYLCASKSGGYTEAFFGQGTRLTVV.

As DNA, the CDR3 is TGTGCCAGCCGGGGTTACGGGACTAGCGGGGGGGCGGGAACAGATACGCAGTATTTT. Translated, it gives CASRGYGTSGGAGTDTQYF. V usage is TRBV27 and J usage is TRBJ2-3; 16 bases are a match to TRBD2. The CDR3 runs 19 residues. V shed 8 bases, J shed 3 bases, and the junction held 14 bases outside the gene matches. The germline V gene has CDR1 MNHEY and CDR2 SMNVEV (reference sequence).

V is TRBV29-1 and J is TRBJ1-1, with a possible D match to TRBD1 (6 bases). Germline CDR1 SQVTM, CDR2 ANQGSEA. The CDR3 is 13 residues long. V was cut by 5 bases and J by 4 bases, with 14 bases left in between. CDR3 bases: TGCAGCGTTTCTACAGGGTTTAGCACTGAAGCTTTCTTT. The encoded protein is CSVSTGFSTEAFF.

The chain has TRBV20-1 and TRBJ2-5, with D perhaps matching TRBD2 (5 bases). CDR3 length: 11 residues. Germline V gives CDR1 DFQATT, CDR2 SNEGSKA (reference sequence). Trimming removed 6 bases at V and 5 bases at J, with 10 bases between. CDR3 nucleotides: TGCAGTGCCTACAGAGGGGAGACCCAGTACTTC. Amino acids: CSAYRGETQYF.

The rearrangement uses TRBV6-1 and TRBJ2-7; a weak D match, TRBD2 (6 bases). Germline V gene sequence: CDR1 MNHNS, CDR2 SASEGT. The CDR3 has 16 amino acids. The V and J ends lost 4 bases and 0 bases respectively, with 16 bases between them. The CDR3 DNA sequence: TGTGCCAGCAGTGCCCCGGGACTCTCTATCTCCTACGAGCAGTACTTC. Translating it yields CASSAPGLSISYEQYF.